Each of the 25 T cell receptor beta chains below was sequenced from the same sample in a study of T cell repertoires in cytomegalovirus infection. These receptors' antigens are unknown. TCRdb independently ran MiXCR on the reads; one entry per CDR3 protein. Of roughly 990,000 distinct CDR3 sequences listed, about 33% are singletons. The material was cultured CD8+ T cells from PBMCs, obtained from culture after CMV antigen stimulation. The source of these receptors is a human donor in good health (CMV status not recorded). Some clones in this sample may be carry-over from other donors' samples.

This clonotype was counted only a few times. The rearrangement joins TRBV10-3 to TRBJ1-5, with TRBD1 identical over 7 bases. V lost 10 bases to trimming and J lost 0 bases; unmatched junction nucleotides: 6. This CDR3 has 14 amino acids. Germline V gene sequence: CDR1 ENHRY, CDR2 SYGVKD. The CDR3 spells CATWDSDSNQPQHF. CDR3 coding DNA: TGTGCCACGTGGGACAGCGATAGCAATCAGCCCCAGCATTTT.

DNA for the CDR3: TGTGCCAACCCAGGACAACAGAAATCCTATGGCTACACCTTC. It yields the protein CANPGQQKSYGYTF. J is TRBJ1-2 and V is TRBV2; D is perhaps TRBD1 (5 bases). This CDR3 is 14 amino acids long. Germline V gene data show CDR1 as SNHLY and CDR2 as FYNNEI. Deletions cut 10 bases from V and 4 bases from J, with 19 bases between.

The chain employs TRBV19 and TRBJ2-3, with D hard to call. This CDR3 spans 15 amino acids. The V and J ends lost 6 bases and 1 base respectively, with 14 bases between them. Germline CDR1 and CDR2: LNHDA and SQIVND (reference sequence). CDR3 nucleotides: TGTGCCAGTAGCCCGGAACTGGTAGGCACAGATACGCAGTATTTT. Amino acid sequence: CASSPELVGTDTQYF. The full variable domain, completed using reference TRBV19 and TRBJ2-3, is DGGITQSPKYLFRKEGQNVTLSCEQNLNHDAMYWYRQDPGQGLRLIYYSQIVNDFQKGDIAEGYSVSREKKESFPLTVTSAQKNPTAFYLCASSPELVGTDTQYFGPGTRLTVL.

As concerns this clonotype: At one end, the junction sequence differs from germline, possibly due to a read error. The chain has TRBV7-6 and TRBJ2-2; 9 nucleotides match TRBD1. CDR1 and CDR2 (germline): SGHVS, FNYEAQ. The CDR3 has 16 residues. CDR3 protein: CASSLDRGLNTGELFF. The CDR3 DNA follows: TGTGCTAGCAGCTTAGACAGGGGGTTGAACACCGGGGAGCTGTTTTTT.

As concerns this clonotype: A much larger clone is a single base away; this may be a read error. This sequence joins TRBV7-8 and TRBJ2-7, with D possibly called TRBD1 or TRBD2 (6 bases each). In germline, CDR1 is SGHVS, CDR2 FQNEAQ. Trimming removed 5 bases from V and 0 bases from J, with 14 bases in between. The CDR3 is 15 residues long. The CDR3: CASSLRGRGSYEQYV. The CDR3 bases are TGTGCCAGCAGCCTGCGGGGCAGGGGCTCCTACGAGCAGTACGTC.

This clonotype came up a few times. The chain joins TRBV28 to TRBJ1-6, with D maybe TRBD1 (5 bases). The CDR3 has 13 amino acids. From germline, CDR1 is MDHEN and CDR2 SYDVKM. V was pared by 0 bases and J by 10 bases, with 7 bases between. The CDR3: CASSLWWDSPLHF. DNA for the CDR3: TGTGCCAGCAGTTTATGGTGGGACTCACCCCTCCACTTT.

This clonotype was picked up a small number of times. The chain links TRBV4-1 to TRBJ2-1; 12 nucleotides match TRBD1. The J segment lost 9 bases and the V segment lost 3 bases, leaving 6 bases of the junction unmatched. CDR3 size: 15 residues. The V gene's germline CDR1 is MGHRA and CDR2 YSYEKL. The CDR3 DNA reads as TGCGCCAGCAGCCATCGGGACAGGGGGCTTTTTGAGCAGTTCTTC. It encodes CASSHRDRGLFEQFF.

The chain combines TRBV5-1 with TRBJ2-1; 7 bases agree with TRBD2. CDR3 size: 13 residues. Germline-derived CDR1 and CDR2 are SGHRS and YFSETQ. Losses at the gene ends were 2 bases for V and 8 bases for J; bases not matched to a gene: 4. The CDR3 DNA is TGCGCCAGCAGCTTCGGGGGGACCGATGAGCAGTTCTTC. Translated: CASSFGGTDEQFF.

This CDR3 reads CASSLVPHQPQHF. In DNA, the CDR3 is TGTGCCAGCAGTTTGGTCCCCCATCAGCCCCAGCATTTT. The genes are TRBV12-3 or TRBV12-4 and TRBJ1-5; no clear D. The CDR3 contains 13 residues. V dropped 3 bases and J dropped 5 bases, with 8 bases sitting between them.

The chain is built from TRBV27 and TRBJ1-1, with 7 bases lining up with TRBD1. The CDR3 covers 15 residues. Germline lookup yields CDR1 MNHEY and CDR2 SMNVEV (reference sequence). V trimming: 5 bases; J trimming: 7 bases; junction bases outside the gene matches: 13. CDR3 amino acids: CASSPLQGNWIEAFF. The DNA for the CDR3 is TGTGCCAGCAGTCCCCTACAGGGGAACTGGATTGAAGCTTTCTTT.

This rearrangement joins TRBV3-1 to TRBJ1-1, with 7 bases that match TRBD1. Germline lookup yields CDR1 LGHDT and CDR2 YNNKEL (reference sequence). CDR3 length equals 15 residues. The V gene end was trimmed by 5 bases and the J gene end by 11 bases; junction bases not matched to a gene: 17. DNA for the CDR3: TGTGCCAGCAGCGCCCGGGACAGTTCGGTCGGGAGGGCTTTCTTT. As protein: CASSARDSSVGRAFF. Complete variable domain (other parts from reference TRBV3-1 and TRBJ1-1): DTAVSQTPKYLVTQMGNDKSIKCEQNLGHDTMYWYKQDSKKFLKIMFSYNNKELIINETVPNRFSPKSPDKAHLNLHINSLELGDSAVYFCASSARDSSVGRAFFGQGTRLTVV.

This chain connects TRBV7-8 to TRBJ1-2; D is uncertain. This CDR3 contains 14 residues. The V end was cut by 5 bases, the J end by 4 bases, with 14 bases between. Germline CDR1 reads SGHVS; CDR2 reads FQNEAQ. The CDR3 region is CASSLRLQSYGYTF. The CDR3 bases are TGTGCCAGCAGCCTCAGACTTCAGAGCTATGGCTACACCTTC.

This clonotype has only a few counts. The genes are TRBV27 and TRBJ2-5; D remains ambiguous. This CDR3 region has 15 residues. Germline assignment: CDR1 MNHEY and CDR2 SMNVEV (reference sequence). The V and J ends lost 1 base and 2 bases respectively, with 11 bases between them. CDR3: CASSLFPGIQETQYF. Here the CDR3 DNA reads TGTGCCAGCAGTTTATTTCCAGGCATACAAGAGACCCAGTACTTC.

This clonotype has more than one count but fewer than ten. V and J are TRBV6-6 and TRBJ1-2; D not resolved. CDR1 is MNHNY and CDR2 is SVGAGI in the germline V gene (reference sequence). The CDR3 is made up of 15 amino acids. V shed 2 bases and J shed 0 bases, with 10 bases lying between them. CDR3 DNA sequence: TGTGCCAGCAGTTACATTCGGACGGCTAACTATGGCTACACCTTC. Translating it yields CASSYIRTANYGYTF.

This clonotype turned up a few times. This sequence joins TRBV7-9 and TRBJ2-7, with D perhaps TRBD1 or TRBD2 (6 bases each). The CDR3 length is 17 residues. V lost 4 bases and J lost 4, with 23 bases in between. Germline V gene lookup returns CDR1 SEHNR and CDR2 FQNEAQ (reference sequence). DNA of the CDR3: TGTGCCAGCAGCTATAGAGGGGGGTCCCAATCTTTATACGAGCAGTACTTC. It specifies CASSYRGGSQSLYEQYF.

This clonotype was found many times. The chain combines TRBV6-1 with TRBJ2-5; 15 bases are a match to TRBD2. The V gene end was trimmed by 4 bases and the J gene end by 5 bases; junction bases not matched to a gene: 11. The germline V gene has CDR1 MNHNS and CDR2 SASEGT. CDR3 length: 18 amino acids. CDR3 nucleotides: TGTGCCAGCAGTGTCTGGACTAGCGGGGGGGCTGGACGGGAGACCCAGTACTTC. Protein: CASSVWTSGGAGRETQYF.

This clonotype is a singleton in its sample. A clone one base away is much larger, so this may be a read error. V gene TRBV6-1 combines with J gene TRBJ1-5; D is possibly TRBD1 (6 bases). Germline assignment: CDR1 MNHNS and CDR2 SASEGT. This CDR3 has 14 amino acids. Here the CDR3 reads CASSLDSPNRPQHF. In DNA form, the CDR3 reads TGTGCCAGCAGTTTGGACAGCCCCAATCGGCCCCAGCATTTT.

This clonotype was seen a handful of times. The genes are TRBV27 and TRBJ1-5; D call uncertain. This CDR3 is built from 13 residues. The V gene lost 3 bases and the J gene lost 5 bases, with 8 bases spanning the gap. Per germline, CDR1 MNHEY and CDR2 SMNVEV (reference sequence). The DNA of the CDR3 is TGTGCCAGCAGTTTGGCCCCGTATCAGCCCCAGCATTTT. Residues: CASSLAPYQPQHF.

The rearrangement joins TRBV28 to TRBJ1-5, with D perhaps TRBD1 (5 bases). The V end was cut by 7 bases, the J end by 5 bases, with 18 bases between. The CDR3 contains 15 residues. CDR1 is MDHEN and CDR2 is SYDVKM in the germline V gene. For the CDR3, the DNA is TGTGCCAGCACCCACCCAGGGACCGTAGATCAGCCCCAGCATTTT. Residues: CASTHPGTVDQPQHF. Filled out from reference TRBV28 and TRBJ1-5, the complete variable domain reads DVKVTQSSRYLVKRTGEKVFLECVQDMDHENMFWYRQDPGLGLRLIYFSYDVKMKEKGDIPEGYSVSREKKERFSLILESASTNQTSMYLCASTHPGTVDQPQHFGDGTRLSIL.

V usage is TRBV5-1 and J usage is TRBJ2-1; D unclear. Germline assignment: CDR1 SGHRS and CDR2 YFSETQ. CDR3 length: 12 residues. V lost 0 bases, J lost 12 bases, and 10 bases lay in between. In nucleotides, the CDR3 is TGCGCCAGCAGCTTGGAGGCAGAATCGCAGTTCTTC. Its protein is CASSLEAESQFF.

This clonotype was counted a few times. CDR3 residues: CASSYSNRFSTDTQYF. The CDR3 bases are TGTGCCAGCAGTTACTCGAATAGGTTTAGCACAGATACGCAGTATTTT. The rearrangement links TRBV6-6 to TRBJ2-3; D ambiguous. Germline V CDR1 and CDR2: MNHNY, SVGAGI (reference sequence). This CDR3 region has 16 residues. Deletions cut 0 bases from V and 0 bases from J, with 10 bases between.

The chain is built from TRBV27 and TRBJ2-7; either TRBD1 or TRBD2 may supply D (7 bases each). The CDR3 covers 15 residues. The V and J ends lost 5 bases and 4 bases respectively, with 18 bases between them. CDR1 and CDR2 (germline): MNHEY, SMNVEV (reference sequence). As DNA, the CDR3 is TGTGCCAGCAGTCCCGGGGGGACAGTGCTGTACGAGCAGTACGTC. As protein: CASSPGGTVLYEQYV.

J is TRBJ2-1 and V is TRBV28; D possibly corresponds to TRBD1 (6 bases). Germline V gene lookup returns CDR1 MDHEN and CDR2 SYDVKM. V was pared by 5 bases and J by 0 bases, with 17 bases between. This CDR3 comprises 17 residues. The CDR3 is CASSPEGAGDSYNEQFF. CDR3 nucleotide sequence: TGTGCCAGCAGTCCAGAAGGCGCAGGGGACTCCTACAATGAGCAGTTCTTC.

This chain links TRBV2 with TRBJ1-1; D call uncertain. The CDR3 loop spans 13 amino acids. Germline lookup yields CDR1 SNHLY and CDR2 FYNNEI. V dropped 10 bases and J dropped 1 base, with 13 bases sitting between them. CDR3 protein: CANYGDTNTEAFF. The CDR3 DNA reads TGTGCCAACTACGGTGACACGAACACTGAAGCTTTCTTT.

The chain has TRBV3-1 and TRBJ1-1; D unclear. The CDR3 runs to 15 residues. Trimming left V 1 base short and J 3 bases short, with 12 bases between. In germline, CDR1 is LGHDT, CDR2 YNNKEL (reference sequence). This CDR3 reads CASSQVAQFHTEAFF. CDR3 in DNA: TGTGCCAGCAGCCAAGTGGCCCAATTCCACACTGAAGCTTTCTTT. Together with reference TRBV3-1 and TRBJ1-1, the CDR3 gives the full variable domain: DTAVSQTPKYLVTQMGNDKSIKCEQNLGHDTMYWYKQDSKKFLKIMFSYNNKELIINETVPNRFSPKSPDKAHLNLHINSLELGDSAVYFCASSQVAQFHTEAFFGQGTRLTVV.